One sample yielded the 12 T cell receptor beta chains listed below, sequenced in a study of blood T cells in healthy people across ages. Combining a sample-barcoded 5' primer with a J-beta primer mix, a second PCR ran for 7 to 11 cycles. TCRdb re-analysed the 5' RACE reads in MiXCR, keeping a single row per CDR3 protein. The sample gives fewer than 600,000 distinct CDR3 sequences, 25% to 35% of which show up once; about 3.9% is in the top ten. These data also formed part of another study, on T cells of mothers and their children.

The sequenced material came from blood. These receptors were taken from a boy aged 2 to 10 in good health.

This rearrangement joins TRBV5-5 to TRBJ2-7; D is possibly TRBD1 (6 bases). Trimming took 3 bases from V and 1 from J, leaving 8 bases between them. Germline-derived CDR1 and CDR2 are SGHKS and YYEKEE (reference sequence). CDR3 length equals 13 residues. This CDR3 is CASSWTASYEQYF. CDR3 sequence (DNA): TGTGCCAGCAGCTGGACAGCGTCCTACGAGCAGTACTTC.

There are a few counts of this clonotype. This rearrangement joins TRBV29-1 to TRBJ2-5; D ambiguous. The CDR3 length is 15 residues. Trimming removed 3 bases at V and 5 bases at J, with 19 bases between. CDR1 is SQVTM, CDR2 ANQGSEA, per germline. The chain's CDR3 is CSVEVAPKKGETQYF. The CDR3 region has the DNA TGCAGCGTTGAGGTAGCACCTAAAAAAGGGGAGACCCAGTACTTC.

This chain links TRBV7-2 with TRBJ2-5, with D maybe TRBD2 (6 bases). Germline V gene data show CDR1 as SGHTA and CDR2 as FQGNSA. V lost 4 bases, J lost 5 bases, and 11 bases lay in between. CDR3 size: 13 residues. The CDR3 sequence is CASSYGSQETQYF. The CDR3 coding sequence is TGTGCCAGCAGCTACGGGAGCCAGGAGACCCAGTACTTC.

Turning to this clonotype: A much larger clonotype is one base distant, so this may be a read error. V is TRBV6-5 and J is TRBJ2-1; 12 nucleotides match TRBD2. The end of the DNA fits TRBJ2-5 better, so the J call may be wrong. The germline V gene has CDR1 MNHEY and CDR2 SVGAGI. The CDR3 is 21 amino acids. The CDR3 bases are TGTGCCAGCAGTTACTCGAGTTGGGCTAGCGGGGGGGCAGCGGTGTTGGAGACCCAGTACTTC. This gives the protein CASSYSSWASGGAAVLETQYF.

The chain uses TRBV6-5 and TRBJ1-2, with D tentatively TRBD1 (6 bases). Germline V gene sequence: CDR1 MNHEY, CDR2 SVGAGI. CDR3 length: 14 residues. V was shortened by 6 bases and J by 2 bases, with 13 bases between the two germline ends. CDR3 bases: TGTGCCAGCAGGCCCCCAGACAGGAACTATGGCTACACCTTC. Protein product: CASRPPDRNYGYTF.

This clonotype was seen a few times. The chain carries TRBV6-2 or TRBV6-3 and TRBJ1-6, with TRBD1 matching 8 bases. The CDR3 spans 14 residues. Germline CDR1 MNHEY, CDR2 SVGEGT. Trimming removed 5 bases from V and 8 bases from J; junction bases left unmatched: 5. CDR3 coding DNA: TGTGCCAGCAGTGAACAGGGGGATTATTCACCCCTCCACTTT. Residues: CASSEQGDYSPLHF.

The chain employs TRBV29-1 and TRBJ1-4, with D unclear. Germline V gene sequence: CDR1 SQVTM, CDR2 ANQGSEA. V was clipped by 3 bases and J by 7 bases, with 12 bases between them. CDR3 length: 13 amino acids. The CDR3 loop reads CSVELGSSEKLFF. CDR3 DNA: TGCAGCGTTGAGTTGGGGTCCAGTGAAAAACTGTTTTTT.

In this sample, this clonotype turned up a few times. The V call is TRBV6-5, the J call TRBJ1-6, with 8 bases aligning to TRBD1. The trim removed 0 bases at V and 7 bases at J, leaving 5 bases unmatched. Germline loops: CDR1 MNHEY, CDR2 SVGAGI. The CDR3 runs 16 residues. The CDR3 DNA follows: TGTGCCAGCAGTTACTCGTGGACAGGGCTGAATTCACCCCTCCACTTT. Translation: CASSYSWTGLNSPLHF.

This chain joins TRBV12-5 and TRBJ2-6; 10 nucleotides agree with TRBD1. Germline assignment: CDR1 LGHNT and CDR2 FRNRAP. The CDR3 extends over 18 amino acids. V shed 6 bases and J 2 bases; nucleotides not matched to a gene: 10. The CDR3 spells CASGHDRGRYPGANVLTF. The CDR3 DNA reads TGTGCTAGTGGCCACGACAGGGGGCGTTATCCTGGGGCCAACGTCCTGACTTTC.

This clonotype appeared a few times. The V and J genes are TRBV12-5 and TRBJ2-2; 7 nucleotides align to TRBD1. With 7 bases clipped from V and 0 bases from J, the junction kept 20 bases outside the gene matches. The CDR3 length is 20 residues. Germline V lookup: CDR1 LGHNT, CDR2 FRNRAP. The CDR3: CASAFVLVAGTAANTGELFF. For the CDR3, the DNA is TGTGCTAGTGCCTTTGTTCTAGTAGCCGGGACAGCCGCGAACACCGGGGAGCTGTTTTTT.

V is TRBV5-1 and J is TRBJ2-6; 9 bases line up with TRBD1. CDR1 SGHRS and CDR2 YFSETQ come from the germline V gene. The trim removed 8 bases at V and 1 base at J, leaving 13 bases unmatched. CDR3 length: 18 residues. The CDR3 here is CASSSGQGLMSGANVLTF. CDR3 bases: TGCGCCAGTAGTTCGGGACAGGGATTGATGTCTGGGGCCAACGTCCTGACTTTC. The entire variable domain, with the rest obtained from reference TRBV5-1 and TRBJ2-6, is as follows: KAGVTQTPRYLIKTRGQQVTLSCSPISGHRSVSWYQQTPGQGLQFLFEYFSETQRNKGNFPGRFSGRQFSNSRSEMNVSTLELGDSALYLCASSSGQGLMSGANVLTFGAGSRLTVL.

The rearrangement links TRBV7-3 to TRBJ2-7; weak D call: TRBD1 (6 bases). The tail of the sequence fits TRBJ2-5 better, so the J call may be wrong. Germline V lookup: CDR1 SGHTA, CDR2 FQGTGA. The CDR3 totals 13 residues. As DNA, the CDR3 is TGTGCCAGCAGCCGAGGACAGTCGGAGACCCAGTACTTC. Its protein is CASSRGQSETQYF.